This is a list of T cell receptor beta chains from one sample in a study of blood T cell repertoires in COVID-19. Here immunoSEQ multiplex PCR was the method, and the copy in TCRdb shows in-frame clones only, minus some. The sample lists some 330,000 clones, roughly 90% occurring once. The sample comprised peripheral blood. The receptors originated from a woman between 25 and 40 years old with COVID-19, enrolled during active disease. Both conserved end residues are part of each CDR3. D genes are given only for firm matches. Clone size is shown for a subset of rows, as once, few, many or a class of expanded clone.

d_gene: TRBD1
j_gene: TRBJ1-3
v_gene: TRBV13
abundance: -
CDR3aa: CASSYRGLSGNTIYF
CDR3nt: TGTGCCAGCAGCTACAGGGGACTCTCTGGAAACACCATATATTTT

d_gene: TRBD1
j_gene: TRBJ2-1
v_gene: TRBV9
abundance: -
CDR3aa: CASSVEPGGNEQFF
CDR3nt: TGTGCCAGCAGCGTAGAGCCAGGGGGTAATGAGCAGTTCTTC

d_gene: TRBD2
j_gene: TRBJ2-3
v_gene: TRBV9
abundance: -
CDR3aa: CASSVGGLAATDTQYF
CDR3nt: TGTGCCAGCAGCGTAGGGGGACTAGCGGCCACAGATACGCAGTATTTT

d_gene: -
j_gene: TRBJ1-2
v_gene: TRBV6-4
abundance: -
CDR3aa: CASHRGTSYGYTF
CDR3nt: TGTGCCAGCCACCGAGGGACATCCTATGGCTACACCTTC

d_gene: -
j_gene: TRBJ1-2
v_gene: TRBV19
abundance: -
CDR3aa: CASSIVQAVHNYGYTF
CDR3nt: TGTGCCAGTAGTATAGTTCAGGCCGTACACAACTATGGCTACACCTTC

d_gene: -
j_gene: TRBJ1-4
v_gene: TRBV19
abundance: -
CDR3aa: CASSAMHRGKLFF
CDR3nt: TGTGCCAGTAGCGCAATGCACCGGGGAAAACTGTTTTTT

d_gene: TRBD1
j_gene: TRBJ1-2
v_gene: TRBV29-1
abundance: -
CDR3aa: CSVGAGDRGYGYTF
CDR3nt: TGCAGCGTTGGAGCGGGGGACAGGGGTTATGGCTACACCTTC

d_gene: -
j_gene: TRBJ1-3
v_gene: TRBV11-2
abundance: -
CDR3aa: CASSSGQGNTIYF
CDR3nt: TGTGCCAGCAGCTCTGGACAGGGAAACACCATATATTTT

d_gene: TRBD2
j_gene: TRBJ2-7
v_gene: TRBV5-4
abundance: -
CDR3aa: CASRSSGGSYEQYF
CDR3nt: TGTGCCAGCAGATCTAGCGGGGGCTCCTACGAGCAGTACTTC

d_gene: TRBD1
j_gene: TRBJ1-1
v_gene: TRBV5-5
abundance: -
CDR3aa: CASSLWDSFNTEAFF
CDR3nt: TGTGCCAGCAGCTTGTGGGACAGTTTTAACACTGAAGCTTTCTTT

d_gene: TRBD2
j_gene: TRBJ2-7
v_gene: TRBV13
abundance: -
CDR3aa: CASRQLARDQEQYF
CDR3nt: TGTGCCAGCAGGCAACTAGCGCGTGATCAAGAGCAGTACTTC

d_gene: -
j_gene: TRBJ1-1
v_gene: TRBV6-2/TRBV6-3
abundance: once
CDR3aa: CASSSLRGLAEAFF
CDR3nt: TGTGCCAGCAGTTCCTTAAGGGGTCTCGCTGAAGCTTTCTTT

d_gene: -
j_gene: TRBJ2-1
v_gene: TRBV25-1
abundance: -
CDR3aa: CASSVYNEQFF
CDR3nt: TGTGCCAGCAGTGTATACAATGAGCAGTTCTTC

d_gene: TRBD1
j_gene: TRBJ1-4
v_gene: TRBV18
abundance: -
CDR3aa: CASSPRTGSEEKLFF
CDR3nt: TGTGCCAGCTCACCACGGACAGGGTCTGAAGAAAAACTGTTTTTT

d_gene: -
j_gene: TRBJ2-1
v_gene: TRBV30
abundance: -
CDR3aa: CAWSFQGLEQFF
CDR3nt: TGTGCCTGGTCCTTTCAGGGGTTAGAGCAGTTCTTC

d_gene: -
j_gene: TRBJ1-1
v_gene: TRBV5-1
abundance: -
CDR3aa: CASSLTGQNTEAFF
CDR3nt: TGCGCCAGCAGCTTGACGGGACAGAACACTGAAGCTTTCTTT

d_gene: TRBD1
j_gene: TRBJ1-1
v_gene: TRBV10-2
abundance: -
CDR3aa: CASSEDRRNTEAFF
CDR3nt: TGCGCCAGCAGCGAGGACAGGAGGAACACTGAAGCTTTCTTT

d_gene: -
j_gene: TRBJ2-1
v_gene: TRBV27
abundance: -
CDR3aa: CASSHYNEQFF
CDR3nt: TGTGCCAGCAGTCATTACAATGAGCAGTTCTTC

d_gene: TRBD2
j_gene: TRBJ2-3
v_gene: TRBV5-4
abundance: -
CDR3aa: CASSLAGRGGGTDTQYF
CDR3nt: TGTGCCAGCAGCTTGGCCGGGCGGGGGGGCGGCACAGATACGCAGTATTTT

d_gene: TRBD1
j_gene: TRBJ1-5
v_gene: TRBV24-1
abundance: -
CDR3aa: CATGTGGRSNQPQHF
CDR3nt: TGTGCCACCGGTACAGGGGGCCGTAGCAATCAGCCCCAGCATTTT

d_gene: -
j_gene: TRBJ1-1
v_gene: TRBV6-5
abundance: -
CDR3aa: CASSYKEGPGTEAFF
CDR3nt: TGTGCCAGCAGTTACAAAGAGGGTCCGGGGACTGAAGCTTTCTTT

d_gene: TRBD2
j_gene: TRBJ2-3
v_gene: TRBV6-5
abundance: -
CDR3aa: CASSSLAGGTDTQYF
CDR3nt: TGTGCCAGCAGTTCTCTAGCGGGGGGGACAGATACGCAGTATTTT

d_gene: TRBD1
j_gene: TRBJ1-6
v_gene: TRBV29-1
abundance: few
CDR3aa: CSARQGNSPLHF
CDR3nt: TGCAGCGCTCGACAGGGGAATTCACCCCTCCACTTT

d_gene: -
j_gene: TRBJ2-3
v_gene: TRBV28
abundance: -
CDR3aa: CASRERGGRTDTQYF
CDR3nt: TGTGCCAGCAGGGAGAGGGGGGGGCGGACAGATACGCAGTATTTT

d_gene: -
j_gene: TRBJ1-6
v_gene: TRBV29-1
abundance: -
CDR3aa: CSVGSREWNSPLHF
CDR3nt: TGCAGCGTTGGGAGCCGTGAGTGGAATTCACCCCTCCACTTT

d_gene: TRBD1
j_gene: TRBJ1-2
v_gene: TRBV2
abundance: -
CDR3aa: CASGTGVNYGYTF
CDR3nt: TGTGCCAGCGGGACAGGAGTAAACTATGGCTACACCTTC

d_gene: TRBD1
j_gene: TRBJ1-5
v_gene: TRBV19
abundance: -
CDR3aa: CASSTDRGSNQPQHF
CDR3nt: TGTGCCAGTAGTACGGACAGGGGGAGCAATCAGCCCCAGCATTTT

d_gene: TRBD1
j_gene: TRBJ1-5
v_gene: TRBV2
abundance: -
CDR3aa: CASRKGQGGFQPQHF
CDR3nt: TGTGCCAGCAGGAAGGGACAGGGGGGGTTTCAGCCCCAGCATTTT

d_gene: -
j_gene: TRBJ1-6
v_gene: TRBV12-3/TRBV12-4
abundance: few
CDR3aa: CASSLSPNSPLHF
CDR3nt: TGTGCCAGCAGTTTAAGCCCTAATTCACCCCTCCACTTT

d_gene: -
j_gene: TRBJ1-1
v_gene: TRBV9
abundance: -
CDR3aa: CASSADSGNTEAFF
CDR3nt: TGTGCCAGCAGCGCCGACAGTGGGAACACTGAAGCTTTCTTT

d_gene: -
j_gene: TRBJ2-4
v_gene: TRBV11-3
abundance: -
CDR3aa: CASSATGPSTKNIQYF
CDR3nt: TGTGCCAGCAGCGCAACAGGTCCGTCTACCAAAAACATTCAGTACTTC

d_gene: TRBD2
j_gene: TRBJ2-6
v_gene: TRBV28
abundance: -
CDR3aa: CASSLWSGGPSSGANVLTF
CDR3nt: TGTGCCAGCAGTCTCTGGTCGGGGGGGCCTAGCTCTGGGGCCAACGTCCTGACTTTC

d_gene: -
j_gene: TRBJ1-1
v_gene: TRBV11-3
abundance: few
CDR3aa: CASSLVGAGTEAFF
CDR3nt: TGTGCCAGCAGCTTAGTAGGGGCTGGGACTGAAGCTTTCTTT

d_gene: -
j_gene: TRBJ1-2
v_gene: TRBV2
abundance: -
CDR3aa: CASRTGGYTF
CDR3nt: TGTGCCAGCAGGACAGGCGGCTACACCTTC

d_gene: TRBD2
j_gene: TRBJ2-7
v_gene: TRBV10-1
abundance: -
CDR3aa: CASSARTSGPPYEQYF
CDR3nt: TGCGCCAGCAGTGCCAGGACTAGCGGGCCACCCTACGAGCAGTACTTC

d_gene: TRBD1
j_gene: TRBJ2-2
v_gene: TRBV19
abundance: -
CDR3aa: CASSAGTGTGELFF
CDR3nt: TGTGCCAGTAGTGCCGGGACAGGCACCGGGGAGCTGTTTTTT

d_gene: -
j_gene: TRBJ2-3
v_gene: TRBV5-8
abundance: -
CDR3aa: CASTSEVRTDTQYF
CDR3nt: TGTGCCAGCACCTCGGAGGTTCGGACAGATACGCAGTATTTT

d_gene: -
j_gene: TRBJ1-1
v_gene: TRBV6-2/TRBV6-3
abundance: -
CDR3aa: CASSYSGHTLGDTEAFF
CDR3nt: TGTGCCAGCAGTTACTCCGGCCACACTCTTGGAGACACTGAAGCTTTCTTT

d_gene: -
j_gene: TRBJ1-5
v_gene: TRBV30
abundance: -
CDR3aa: CAWSQNGNQPQHF
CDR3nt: TGTGCCTGGAGCCAGAATGGCAATCAGCCCCAGCATTTT

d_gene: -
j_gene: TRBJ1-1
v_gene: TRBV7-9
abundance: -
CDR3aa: CASSPDQGRLTEAFF
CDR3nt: TGTGCCAGCAGCCCCGACCAAGGGAGGTTGACTGAAGCTTTCTTT

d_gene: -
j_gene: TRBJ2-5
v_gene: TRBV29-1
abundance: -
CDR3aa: CSVSPGGAEETQYF
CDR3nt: TGCAGCGTTTCACCGGGTGGCGCGGAAGAGACCCAGTACTTC

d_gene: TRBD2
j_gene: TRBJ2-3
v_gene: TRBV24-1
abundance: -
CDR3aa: CATSLSGGPSTDTQYF
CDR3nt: TGTGCCACCAGTCTGAGCGGGGGGCCTAGCACAGATACGCAGTATTTT

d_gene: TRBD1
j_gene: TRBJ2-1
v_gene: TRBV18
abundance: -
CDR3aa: CASSLDPGQTYNEQFF
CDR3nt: TGTGCCAGCTCACTTGACCCGGGACAGACCTACAATGAGCAGTTCTTC

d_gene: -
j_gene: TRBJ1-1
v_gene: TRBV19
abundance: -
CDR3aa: CASTWAPNTEAFF
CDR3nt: TGTGCCAGTACCTGGGCTCCGAACACTGAAGCTTTCTTT

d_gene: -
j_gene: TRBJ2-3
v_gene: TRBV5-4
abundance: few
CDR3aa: CASSPAAGPDTQYF
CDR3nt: TGTGCCAGCAGCCCGGCAGCGGGCCCAGATACGCAGTATTTT

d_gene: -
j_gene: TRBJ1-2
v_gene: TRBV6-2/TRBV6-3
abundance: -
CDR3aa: CASSYFQGGNYGYTF
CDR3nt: TGTGCCAGCAGTTACTTTCAGGGAGGCAACTATGGCTACACCTTC

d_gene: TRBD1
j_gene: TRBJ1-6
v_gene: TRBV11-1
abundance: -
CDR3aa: CASSRRDRGDSPLHF
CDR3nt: TGTGCCAGCAGCCGACGCGACAGGGGAGATTCACCCCTCCACTTT